Listed here is a single TCR beta chain. Its antigen is not known. The data belong to a study of T cells in Graves' hyperthyroidism and ophthalmopathy. Study-wide findings and caveats: Most thyroid-expanded clonotypes above 0.001 were also found in blood.

The germline V gene has CDR1 SGHTA and CDR2 FQGNSA. The V and J ends lost 6 bases and 3 bases respectively, with 13 bases between them. There are 14 residues in the CDR3. Graves' hyperthyroidism showing no ophthalmopathy progression within 18 months was considered stable. In patients aged 18 to 65, hyperthyroidism was newly diagnosed, with duration under 2 months. The study excluded patients with uncontrolled infection, other autoimmune disease, pregnancy or lactation. Amplification of TCR beta CDR3 regions was performed using RNA transcripts as template. TCR CDR3 underwent first-round RT-PCR with the HTBI primer set. Via MiXCR, TCRdb re-called the multiplex PCR reads, giving one row per CDR3 protein. The data show about 200,000 distinct CDR3 sequences, around 20% seen once.

Sequenced: blood. The rearrangement uses TRBV7-2 and TRBJ2-3; no firm D call. This clonotype originated in a man aged 40-49 years with Graves' hyperthyroidism. CDR3 nucleotides: TGTGCCAGCAGTAATACTCTGGGTACAGATACGCAGTATTTT. This translates into CASSNTLGTDTQYF.